These 26 T cell receptor beta chains came from one sample sequenced in a study of T cells after yellow fever vaccination (dated 2019 in TCRdb). What the treatment or condition label conveys for this sample: live attenuated yellow fever vaccine strain. The library was produced with 5' RACE. Sequencing used an Illumina HiSeq 2500. In-frame beta chains were kept once TCRdb had trimmed the public reads at Q25 with fastp and called clones with MiXCR. Entries are consolidated by CDR3 protein sequence, retaining the most common genes and DNA. The sample data list 160,000 or so distinct CDR3 sequences, and around 7% of these were observed just once. The biggest ten clones account for about 2.5% of the sample. The specimen was CD4+ T cells sorted from PBMCs, collected around 5 days after the first yellow fever vaccination. The receptor source for this set is a man aged 18 to 29 who received the YFV17D yellow fever vaccine.

Remarks on this clonotype: At one end, the junction sequence differs from germline, possibly due to a read error. J is TRBJ1-3 and V is TRBV30, with TRBD1 identical over 9 bases. CDR1 and CDR2 (germline): GTSNPN, SVGIG (reference sequence). CDR3 length equals 14 residues. CDR3 nucleotide sequence: TGCGCCGTAGGACAGGGGTCGTCTGGAAACACCATATATTTT. It specifies CAVGQGSSGNTIYF.

The chain is built from TRBV21-1 and TRBJ2-2; TRBD1 was called by the table and not checked on the DNA. TRBV21-1 is a known pseudogene. This CDR3 spans 15 amino acids. CDR3 residues: CASSLDRVNTGELFF. Written as DNA, the CDR3 is TGTGCCAGCAGCCTGGACAGGGTAAACACCGGGGAGCTGTTTTTT.

This clonotype was counted ten times or more. V usage is TRBV7-2 and J usage is TRBJ1-1; D is uncertain. The V end was cut by 8 bases, the J end by 11 bases, with 12 bases between. The CDR3 length is 10 residues. Germline V gene data show CDR1 as SGHTA and CDR2 as FQGNSA. This CDR3 is CASGRLGAFF. CDR3 bases: TGTGCCAGCGGGCGGTTGGGGGCTTTCTTT.

This clonotype showed up just a few times. The chain is built from TRBV6-2 or TRBV6-3 and TRBJ2-2, with D possibly TRBD2 on 6 matching bases. V was shortened by 6 bases and J by 2 bases, with 19 bases between the two germline ends. This CDR3 is built from 17 residues. CDR1 is MNHEY, CDR2 SVGEGT, per germline. The CDR3 protein is CASSSRDSLRNTGELFF. The DNA for the CDR3 is TGTGCCAGCAGCTCCCGGGACTCTCTGAGAAACACCGGGGAGCTGTTTTTT.

This chain uses TRBV7-3 with TRBJ1-1; D not resolved. CDR3 length: 13 amino acids. Germline CDR1 is SGHTA and CDR2 is FQGTGA. V lost 0 bases and J 4 bases, leaving 6 bases between the germline ends. CDR3 region: CASSLTSLTEAFF. CDR3 nucleotide sequence: TGTGCCAGCAGCTTAACCAGCCTCACTGAAGCTTTCTTT.

The V and J genes are TRBV5-1 and TRBJ2-7, with TRBD2 matching 15 bases. The CDR3 contains 17 residues. After removal of 4 bases from V and 2 bases from J, the junction contained 7 bases not matched to a gene. Germline CDR1 reads SGHRS; CDR2 reads YFSETQ. CDR3 coding DNA: TGCGCCAGCAGCGGGCCGGGACTAGCGGGAGGAGCCTACGAGCAGTACTTC. Translated, it gives CASSGPGLAGGAYEQYF.

This clonotype appeared many times. The rearrangement joins TRBV6-1 to TRBJ2-7; TRBD1 matches at 11 bases. The CDR3 is 15 residues long. J lost 3 bases, V lost 6 bases, and 7 bases had no gene match. Germline V lookup: CDR1 MNHNS, CDR2 SASEGT. The CDR3 is CASRPGQGAYYEQYV. The CDR3 nucleotides are TGTGCCAGCAGGCCCGGACAGGGGGCCTACTACGAGCAGTACGTC.

About this clonotype itself: This sequence may be a read error, since a much larger clone differs from it by one base. No DNA is shown, since the ends of the CDR3 on it are uncertain; the CDR3 is the one TCRdb lists. The chain carries TRBV9 and TRBJ2-2. Germline values: CDR1 SGDLS, CDR2 YYNGEE. The CDR3 is 15 amino acids in total, end residues counted. The CDR3 reads CASSVGLGPTGSCFF.

Only a few counts were recorded for this clonotype. The chain combines TRBV5-1 with TRBJ2-5; 11 nucleotides line up with TRBD2. V dropped 6 bases and J dropped 2; count of bases not matched to a gene: 9. This CDR3 is 16 amino acids long. Germline V gene data show CDR1 as SGHRS and CDR2 as YFSETQ. The CDR3 coding sequence is TGCGCCAGCAAGACTAGCGGGACTTATTTACAAGAGACCCAGTACTTC. Its protein product is CASKTSGTYLQETQYF.

This clonotype has ten or more counts. This sequence joins TRBV10-3 and TRBJ2-1; 9 positions match TRBD2. Germline trimming cut 9 bases from V and 5 bases from J; bases unmatched to any gene: 8. The germline gives CDR1 ENHRY, CDR2 SYGVKD. The CDR3 spans 14 residues. The CDR3 reads CAIRRLAEHNEQFF. The CDR3 nucleotides are TGTGCCATAAGAAGACTAGCGGAACACAATGAGCAGTTCTTC.

This clonotype appeared many times. The chain combines TRBV7-6 with TRBJ2-5, with 8 bases matching TRBD2. V lost 6 bases to trimming and J lost 2 bases; unmatched junction nucleotides: 8. The CDR3 contains 15 residues. Per germline, CDR1 SGHVS and CDR2 FNYEAQ. This CDR3 reads CASRWDSGGQETQYF. The CDR3 region has the DNA TGTGCCAGCAGATGGGATTCGGGGGGGCAAGAGACCCAGTACTTC. Full variable domain (rest looked up from reference TRBV7-6 and TRBJ2-5): GAGVSQSPRYKVTKRGQDVALRCDPISGHVSLYWYRQALGQGPEFLTYFNYEAQQDKSGLPNDRFSAERPEGSISTLTIQRTEQRDSAMYRCASRWDSGGQETQYFGPGTRLLVL.

This clonotype was seen ten or more times. The genes are TRBV5-1 and TRBJ2-1; 9 bases fit TRBD1. The CDR3 consists of 19 residues. V trimming: 2 bases; J trimming: 0 bases; junction bases outside the gene matches: 12. CDR1 is SGHRS, CDR2 YFSETQ, per germline. CDR3 bases: TGCGCCAGCAGCTTCCCGCTGGGACAGGGTTTCTTCTCCTACAATGAGCAGTTCTTC. Amino acid sequence: CASSFPLGQGFFSYNEQFF. Full variable domain (remainder filled in from reference TRBV5-1 and TRBJ2-1): KAGVTQTPRYLIKTRGQQVTLSCSPISGHRSVSWYQQTPGQGLQFLFEYFSETQRNKGNFPGRFSGRQFSNSRSEMNVSTLELGDSALYLCASSFPLGQGFFSYNEQFFGPGTRLTVL.

The J gene is TRBJ1-6, the V gene TRBV25-1, with 7 bases lining up with TRBD1. The V gene's germline CDR1 is MGHDK and CDR2 SYGVNS. This CDR3 has 14 residues. J gave up 5 bases and V 2 bases, and 0 bases lay outside the gene matches. The CDR3 nucleotides are TGTGCCAGCAGTGAACAGGGGGATAATTCACCCCTCCACTTT. Encoded protein: CASSEQGDNSPLHF.

To note about this clonotype: A read error is possible here, since a much larger clone lies one base away. The chain has TRBV20-1 and TRBJ1-2; D is possibly TRBD1 (5 bases). Germline V CDR1 and CDR2: DFQATT, SNEGSKA (reference sequence). The CDR3 covers 14 residues. Trimming removed 2 bases from V and 5 bases from J, with 15 bases in between. DNA of the CDR3: TGCAGTGCTAGAAGGCAAGAAGGGGAGTATGGCTACACCTTC. Amino acid sequence: CSARRQEGEYGYTF.

This clonotype has at least ten counts. This sequence joins TRBV12-3 or TRBV12-4 and TRBJ2-5; D is possibly TRBD2 (5 bases). V lost 5 bases, J lost 4 bases, and 11 bases lay in between. The CDR3 is 13 amino acids. As DNA, the CDR3 is TGTGCCAGCAGTCCACAGCGGAGAGAGACCCAGTACTTC. The encoded protein is CASSPQRRETQYF.

This clonotype was recorded a few times. This chain connects TRBV4-3 to TRBJ1-6; D not resolved. The CDR3 runs 13 residues. Germline V gene data show CDR1 as LGHNA and CDR2 as YSLEER. Trimming removed 0 bases at V and 6 bases at J, with 3 bases between. The CDR3 loop is CASSQDFNSPLHF. In DNA form, the CDR3 reads TGCGCCAGCAGCCAAGATTTTAATTCACCCCTCCACTTT.

Ten or more counts support this clonotype. V gene TRBV20-1 combines with J gene TRBJ2-2; a weak D match, TRBD2 (6 bases). Germline CDR1 and CDR2: DFQATT and SNEGSKA (reference sequence). The length of the CDR3 is 13 residues. Trimming shortened V by 1 base and J by 6 bases, and 9 bases separated the two germline ends. This CDR3 is CSARGAGSGELFF. CDR3 sequence (DNA): TGCAGTGCTAGAGGGGCGGGGTCCGGGGAGCTGTTTTTT.

Many counts were recorded for this clonotype. This chain connects TRBV10-3 to TRBJ2-3; D might be TRBD2 (5 bases). The CDR3 runs to 14 residues. Germline CDR1 is ENHRY and CDR2 is SYGVKD. V lost 7 bases to trimming and J lost 6 bases, with 17 bases between them. The CDR3 sequence: CAITSRGFDDTQYF. The DNA of the CDR3 is TGTGCCATCACCTCGAGAGGGTTTGACGATACGCAGTATTTT.

This clonotype was detected many times. This chain uses TRBV5-1 with TRBJ1-3; TRBD1 matches at 7 bases. After removal of 0 bases from V and 7 bases from J, the junction contained 4 bases not matched to a gene. CDR3 size: 14 residues. The germline V gene encodes CDR1 SGHRS and CDR2 YFSETQ. The CDR3 region has the DNA TGCGCCAGCAGCTTGGAGCAGGGGGAGAACACCATATATTTT. This codes for CASSLEQGENTIYF.

This clonotype was seen at least ten times. V is TRBV20-1 and J is TRBJ2-1, with TRBD1 identical over 9 bases. CDR3 length: 12 amino acids. J was trimmed by 9 bases and V by 5 bases; bases with no gene match: 5. The germline CDR1 and CDR2 sequences are DFQATT and SNEGSKA (reference sequence). The CDR3, as DNA: TGCAGTGCTTCCGGGACAGGGACTGAGCAGTTCTTC. The encoded protein is CSASGTGTEQFF.

The chain combines TRBV12-3 or TRBV12-4 with TRBJ2-5; D tentatively reads TRBD1 or TRBD2 (5 bases each). V lost 5 bases and J 7 bases, leaving 14 bases between the germline ends. The CDR3 consists of 13 residues. CDR3 sequence reads: CASSMGRGGTQYF. Written as DNA, the CDR3 is TGTGCCAGCAGTATGGGACGAGGCGGGACCCAGTACTTC.

This clonotype was picked up a small number of times. The chain links TRBV9 to TRBJ2-1; 8 bases map to TRBD2. Looked up from germline, CDR1 is SGDLS and CDR2 is YYNGEE. The junction had 7 bases not matched to a gene; V was cut back by 2 bases and J by 9 bases. The CDR3 is 14 residues long. The CDR3 reads CASSVEGLEGEQFF. CDR3 nucleotides: TGTGCCAGCAGCGTGGAGGGACTAGAGGGTGAGCAGTTCTTC.

This chain links TRBV6-2 or TRBV6-3 with TRBJ1-1; a possible D gene is TRBD1 (6 bases). V was cut by 2 bases and J by 10 bases, with 17 bases left in between. This CDR3 spans 14 amino acids. CDR1 and CDR2 (germline): MNHEY, SVGEGT. The CDR3 sequence is CASSYPGQSPRAFF. The CDR3, as DNA: TGTGCCAGCAGTTACCCAGGACAGTCCCCAAGAGCTTTCTTT.

This clonotype was seen at least ten times. This chain connects TRBV12-5 to TRBJ1-1, with 10 bases identical to TRBD1. The CDR3 is 17 residues long. The germline V gene encodes CDR1 LGHNT and CDR2 FRNRAP. With V trimmed by 2 bases and J by 4 bases, 10 bases remained unmatched. The CDR3 loop reads CASGLRVPGQGITEAFF. The DNA of the CDR3 is TGTGCTAGTGGTTTGAGGGTTCCGGGACAGGGGATCACTGAAGCTTTCTTT. The full variable domain, rest sourced from reference TRBV12-5 and TRBJ1-1, is DARVTQTPRHKVTEMGQEVTMRCQPILGHNTVFWYRQTMMQGLELLAYFRNRAPLDDSGMPKDRFSAEMPDATLATLKIQPSEPRDSAVYFCASGLRVPGQGITEAFFGQGTRLTVV.

This clonotype was seen only a few times. J is TRBJ2-2 and V is TRBV7-2; D gene ambiguous. CDR3 length equals 12 residues. The V end was cut by 5 bases, the J end by 5 bases, with 6 bases between. Germline V gives CDR1 SGHTA, CDR2 FQGNSA. Here the CDR3 DNA reads TGTGCCAGCAGCAAGTGGACCGGGGAGCTGTTTTTT. It specifies CASSKWTGELFF.

This clonotype was seen at least ten times. The chain recombines TRBV20-1 with TRBJ2-5; the match to TRBD2 covers 12 bases. CDR1 and CDR2 (germline): DFQATT, SNEGSKA (reference sequence). V dropped 5 bases and J dropped 4; count of bases not matched to a gene: 11. The CDR3 spans 16 residues. The CDR3 DNA is TGCAGTGCTCCTAAGACTAGCGGGGGTTTAGGAGAGACCCAGTACTTC. Translated: CSAPKTSGGLGETQYF.